One T cell receptor beta chain is described in this entry. Its cognate antigen is unknown. The data stem from a study of T-cell reconstitution after alpha-beta-depleted transplantation in children. The study's findings and limits: Surviving recipient T cells and intrathymic progenitors accounted for some patients' high TCRbeta diversity at day 60.

Germline CDR1 reads MNHEY; CDR2 reads SMNVEV (reference sequence). This CDR3 contains 15 residues. V was clipped by 0 bases and J by 3 bases, with 12 bases between them. Unique molecular identifiers were incorporated during preparation of the TCRbeta library. Using its own MiXCR run on the PCR reads, TCRdb lists one record per CDR3 protein. The table shows about a million distinct CDR3 sequences, with under 30% occurring only once. The rearrangement joins TRBV27 to TRBJ2-7; the D is unclear. The source was PBMCs, mostly from graft donor cells, collected 360 days after TCRalphabeta/CD19-depleted stem cell transplant. This TCR came from a boy under two years old who had a stem cell transplant for SCID, so the T cells may come from the graft donor. The CDR3 nucleotides read TGTGCCAGCAGTTTATCTTGGGTAGCCCTCTACGAGCAGTACTTC. Translating it yields CASSLSWVALYEQYF.